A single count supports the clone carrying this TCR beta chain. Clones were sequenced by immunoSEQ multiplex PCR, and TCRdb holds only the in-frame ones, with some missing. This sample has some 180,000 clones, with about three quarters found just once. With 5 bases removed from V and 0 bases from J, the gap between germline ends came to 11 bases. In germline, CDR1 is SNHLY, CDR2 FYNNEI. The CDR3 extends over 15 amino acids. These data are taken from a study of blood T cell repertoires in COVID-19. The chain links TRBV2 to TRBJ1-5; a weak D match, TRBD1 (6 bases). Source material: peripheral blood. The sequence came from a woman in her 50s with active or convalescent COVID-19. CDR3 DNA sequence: TGTGCCAGCAGTTCGGACAGTAATAGCAATCAGCCCCAGCATTTT. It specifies CASSSDSNSNQPQHF.